The clone carrying this TCR beta chain was seen more than once but under ten times. TCRdb called the 5' RACE reads again in MiXCR, with one record for every CDR3 protein. The repertoire holds 170,000 or so distinct CDR3 sequences, roughly 31% seen once, with around 11% in the top ten. The CDR3 has 12 residues. Germline trimming cut 4 bases from V and 5 bases from J; bases unmatched to any gene: 0. Germline V gene sequence: CDR1 MNHEY, CDR2 SVGEGT. The data are from a study of T-cell memory formation after mild COVID-19. This TCR was recovered from an adult woman who had mild COVID-19 (a few samples of this study predate the infection). Cell type and time point are not known. V is TRBV6-2 or TRBV6-3 and J is TRBJ1-2, with 8 bases matching TRBD1. Material: PBMCs or a T cell subset sorted from them (not recorded which). CDR3 in DNA: TGTGCCAGCAGTTGGACAGGGTATGGCTACACCTTC. Translating it yields CASSWTGYGYTF.